This is a list of T cell receptor beta chains from one sample in a study of identical twins. TCRdb recomputed calls from the 5' RACE reads with MiXCR, one row per CDR3 protein. The sample contains around 1.7 million distinct CDR3 sequences, 32% of which appear only once. Sequencing was done on a sample of cord blood. These receptors were collected from a newborn girl in good health. Each CDR3 is given with its conserved first and last residue. A D gene is named only where the DNA matches it firmly. Some rows mark clone size as missing; the rest say once, few, many or name a class of expanded clone.

D	J	size	V	CDR3	DNA
TRBD2	TRBJ2-7	-	TRBV9	CASSVDLAGVYEQYF	TGTGCCAGCAGCGTAGATCTAGCGGGGGTCTACGAGCAGTACTTC
TRBD2	TRBJ2-1	-	TRBV5-1	CASSLVVAGGNEQFF	TGCGCCAGCAGCTTGGTAGTAGCGGGGGGGAATGAGCAGTTCTTC
TRBD2	TRBJ2-1	-	TRBV20-1	CSAQEGTSDYNEQFF	TGCAGTGCCCAGGAAGGGACTAGCGACTACAATGAGCAGTTCTTC
TRBD2	TRBJ2-7	-	TRBV6-5	CASRRRLAGGYEQYF	TGTGCCAGCAGACGTAGACTAGCGGGAGGGTACGAGCAGTACTTC
-	TRBJ2-7	few	TRBV29-1	CSAHSGSSYEQYF	TGCAGCGCCCACTCAGGGTCCTCCTACGAGCAGTACTTC
-	TRBJ2-1	-	TRBV20-1	CSARDASRGHNEQFF	TGCAGTGCTAGAGATGCCAGTCGGGGGCACAATGAGCAGTTCTTC
TRBD2	TRBJ2-1	few	TRBV20-1	CSARDRGSGVYNEQFF	TGCAGTGCTAGAGATCGGGGTAGCGGGGTTTACAATGAGCAGTTCTTC
TRBD1	TRBJ1-5	-	TRBV2	CASSEATGANQPQHF	TGTGCCAGCAGTGAAGCCACAGGGGCCAATCAGCCCCAGCATTTT
-	TRBJ1-4	-	TRBV20-1	CSARRLATNEKLFF	TGCAGTGCTAGAAGGTTGGCAACTAATGAAAAACTGTTTTTT
TRBD1	TRBJ2-2	few	TRBV29-1	CSVGGTGVTGELFF	TGCAGCGTTGGTGGGACAGGGGTTACCGGGGAGCTGTTTTTT
-	TRBJ1-5	many	TRBV7-2	CASSLVQGNQPQHF	TGTGCCAGCAGCTTAGTCCAGGGCAATCAGCCCCAGCATTTT
-	TRBJ2-3	many	TRBV20-1	CSATAYTDTQYF	TGCAGTGCTACCGCCTACACAGATACGCAGTATTTT
-	TRBJ2-1	-	TRBV20-1	CSAREVAGFYNEQFF	TGCAGTGCTAGAGAGGTGGCGGGGTTTTACAATGAGCAGTTCTTC
-	TRBJ2-7	once	TRBV7-9	CASSLAVGIAYSSYNEQYF	TGTGCCAGCAGCTTAGCGGTGGGGATAGCCTATAGCTCCTACAATGAGCAGTACTTC
-	TRBJ2-3	-	TRBV11-1	CASSLEWGLLTDTQYF	TGTGCCAGCAGCTTAGAGTGGGGGCTTCTCACAGATACGCAGTATTTT
-	TRBJ2-7	few	TRBV20-1	CSARGVRDFYEQYF	TGCAGTGCTAGGGGGGTTCGGGATTTCTACGAGCAGTACTTC
-	TRBJ1-5	few	TRBV2	CASSMFQGNQPQHF	TGTGCCAGCAGCATGTTCCAGGGCAATCAGCCCCAGCATTTT
-	TRBJ1-1	-	TRBV6-6	CASSYSWNEAFF	TGTGCCAGCAGTTACTCGTGGAATGAAGCTTTCTTT
-	TRBJ2-7	-	TRBV3-1	CASSPGRRGYEQYF	TGTGCCAGCAGCCCCGGACGCAGGGGCTACGAGCAGTACTTC
-	TRBJ1-2	-	TRBV19	CASSIPGHRLYGYTF	TGTGCCAGTAGTATCCCGGGACACCGTCTCTATGGCTACACCTTC
-	TRBJ1-1	-	TRBV7-7	CASSYEKNTEAFF	TGTGCCAGCAGCTACGAGAAAAACACTGAAGCTTTCTTT
TRBD2	TRBJ2-5	few	TRBV7-6	CASSLNVQRGGETQYF	TGTGCCAGCAGCTTAAATGTACAGCGGGGGGGGGAGACCCAGTACTTC
-	TRBJ2-5	-	TRBV4-1	CASSQGEIQETQYF	TGCGCCAGCAGCCAAGGGGAGATACAAGAGACCCAGTACTTC
-	TRBJ1-1	-	TRBV20-1	CSADIDRPNTEAFF	TGCAGTGCTGACATCGACAGGCCGAACACTGAAGCTTTCTTT
TRBD2	TRBJ2-1	few	TRBV14	CASSQVSSWGAGVWNEQFF	TGTGCCAGCAGCCAAGTCTCTTCTTGGGGAGCGGGAGTTTGGAATGAGCAGTTCTTC
TRBD2	TRBJ2-1	few	TRBV7-2	CASSLVPSGSPLYNEQFF	TGTGCCAGCAGCTTAGTTCCTAGCGGGTCTCCTCTTTACAATGAGCAGTTCTTC
-	TRBJ1-1	-	TRBV13	CASSYRITTTETNTEAFF	TGTGCCAGCAGCTACCGGATAACCACGACAGAAACGAACACTGAAGCTTTCTTT
TRBD2	TRBJ2-3	-	TRBV20-1	CSARTSGCGSTDTQYF	TGCAGTGCCAGGACTAGCGGGTGTGGTAGCACAGATACGCAGTATTTT
TRBD1	TRBJ1-6	-	TRBV6-1	CASSAIQGEKSPLHF	TGTGCCAGCAGTGCAATACAGGGGGAAAAATCACCCCTCCACTTT
TRBD2	TRBJ2-7	few	TRBV2	CASSEASGAYEQYF	TGTGCCAGCAGTGAAGCTAGCGGGGCCTACGAGCAGTACTTC
TRBD1	TRBJ1-2	few	TRBV7-2	CASSFNRGPYGYTF	TGTGCCAGCAGCTTTAACAGGGGACCTTATGGCTACACCTTC
-	TRBJ2-7	-	TRBV15	CATGLGPTYEQYF	TGTGCCACCGGGCTGGGACCAACCTACGAGCAGTACTTC
-	TRBJ2-7	few	TRBV20-1	CSARFSGYEQYF	TGCAGTGCTAGGTTTAGCGGCTACGAGCAGTACTTC
TRBD1	TRBJ1-2	-	TRBV20-1	CSARDPGQGGYGYTF	TGCAGTGCTAGAGACCCGGGACAGGGAGGCTATGGCTACACCTTC
-	TRBJ2-1	-	TRBV28	CASSLIQDNEQFF	TGTGCCAGCAGCCTTATACAAGACAATGAGCAGTTCTTC
-	TRBJ2-1	-	TRBV28	CASSLNRANEQFF	TGTGCCAGCAGTTTAAACAGGGCCAATGAGCAGTTCTTC
-	TRBJ2-1	-	TRBV5-1	CASSLNSVTNEQFF	TGCGCCAGCAGCCTGAATAGCGTCACGAATGAGCAGTTCTTC
TRBD2	TRBJ2-3	-	TRBV6-5	CASSYSPLTSGRLTDTQYF	TGTGCCAGCAGTTACTCGCCGCTCACTAGCGGGAGGCTCACAGATACGCAGTATTTT
-	TRBJ2-1	-	TRBV4-1	CASSQVTSPTYEQFF	TGCGCCAGCAGCCAAGTAACTAGCCCTACCTACGAGCAGTTCTTC
TRBD1	TRBJ1-1	once	TRBV20-1	CSAWEPGQANTEAFF	TGCAGTGCTTGGGAACCGGGACAGGCAAACACTGAAGCTTTCTTT
-	TRBJ2-7	-	TRBV20-1	CSARSYAGHSRSYEQYF	TGCAGCGCTAGATCCTACGCCGGGCACAGTCGTTCCTACGAGCAGTACTTC
-	TRBJ2-7	-	TRBV28	CASSVRDPGAYEQYF	TGTGCCAGCAGTGTCCGGGACCCGGGGGCCTACGAGCAGTACTTC
-	TRBJ2-5	few	TRBV5-1	CASSRTGPHQETQYF	TGCGCCAGCAGCCGTACCGGGCCGCACCAAGAGACCCAGTACTTC
-	TRBJ1-2	-	TRBV7-9	CASSPRDTYREWNGYTF	TGTGCCAGCAGCCCCCGGGACACCTACAGGGAGTGGAATGGCTACACCTTC
-	TRBJ1-2	many	TRBV29-1	CSVTDTNYGYTF	TGCAGCGTGACGGACACTAACTATGGCTACACCTTC
-	TRBJ2-7	-	TRBV12-3/TRBV12-4	CASSLELLASHEQYF	TGTGCCAGCAGTTTAGAGCTACTAGCTAGCCACGAGCAGTACTTC
-	TRBJ2-3	-	TRBV9	CASSTLVYTDTQYF	TGTGCCAGCAGCACACTAGTGTACACAGATACGCAGTATTTT
TRBD2	TRBJ2-7	-	TRBV20-1	CSARGMVTSERNEQYF	TGCAGTGCTAGAGGGATGGTAACTAGCGAAAGGAATGAGCAGTACTTC
-	TRBJ1-1	few	TRBV27	CASSRRMNTEAFF	TGTGCCAGCAGTAGACGGATGAACACTGAAGCTTTCTTT
TRBD2	TRBJ2-5	once	TRBV6-5	CASRRTSGSRKETQYF	TGTGCCAGCAGACGGACTAGCGGGAGTCGGAAGGAGACCCAGTACTTC
-	TRBJ1-1	-	TRBV29-1	CSVAPGKNTEAFF	TGCAGCGTGGCCCCCGGAAAGAACACTGAAGCTTTCTTT
TRBD2	TRBJ2-3	-	TRBV5-1	CASSALLASTDTQYF	TGCGCCAGCAGCGCTTTACTAGCGAGCACAGATACGCAGTATTTT